One and the same sample provided the 21 T cell receptor beta chains below, sequenced in a study of T cell changes during pregnancy in multiple sclerosis. This table comes from immunoSEQ multiplex PCR, and its TCRdb copy is limited to in-frame clones, with some not included. This table holds approximately 100,000 clones, around nine tenths found once. The material sequenced was peripheral blood, taken in the second trimester of pregnancy. These receptors came from a female donor with multiple sclerosis, enrolled in a pregnancy study.

The gene calls are TRBV7-9 and TRBJ1-2; D unclear. V was clipped by 4 bases and J by 1 base, with 16 bases between them. The germline V gene has CDR1 SEHNR and CDR2 FQNEAQ (reference sequence). The CDR3 is made up of 16 amino acids. In DNA, the CDR3 is TGTGCCAGCAGCTCCGCTGCCAGCGGGATTAACTATGGCTACACCTTC. It translates to CASSSAASGINYGYTF.

This chain connects TRBV5-1 to TRBJ1-2; 10 bases fit TRBD1. Germline V gene sequence: CDR1 SGHRS, CDR2 YFSETQ. The junction had 6 bases not matched to a gene; V was cut back by 4 bases and J by 6 bases. CDR3 length: 14 residues. CDR3 protein: CASSRPGQGNGYTF. CDR3 coding DNA: TGCGCCAGCAGCCGCCCGGGACAGGGGAATGGCTACACCTTC.

This sequence joins TRBV5-4 and TRBJ2-1, with 9 bases that match TRBD2. The CDR3 sequence is 15 residues long. Germline V gene lookup returns CDR1 SGHNT and CDR2 YYREEE (reference sequence). Trimming took 0 bases from V and 3 from J; bases not matched to a gene: 1. This chain's CDR3 is CASSLGREGYNEQFF. Here the CDR3 DNA reads TGTGCCAGCAGCTTGGGGCGGGAGGGCTACAATGAGCAGTTCTTC.

The CDR3 DNA is TGTGCCTGGGACGTTGGGGCAGCGAACACCGGGGAGCTGTTTTTT. Amino acids: CAWDVGAANTGELFF. The chain uses TRBV30 and TRBJ2-2, with D maybe TRBD1 (5 bases). Germline V gives CDR1 GTSNPN, CDR2 SVGIG (reference sequence). This CDR3 has 15 residues. V lost 5 bases and J 0 bases, leaving 13 bases between the germline ends.

The genes are TRBV11-2 and TRBJ1-1; TRBD1 might be the D (6 bases). CDR3 length: 15 amino acids. V was trimmed by 1 base and J by 5 bases, leaving 14 bases between them. The V gene's germline CDR1 is SGHAT and CDR2 FQNNGV. Here the CDR3 DNA reads TGTGCCAGCAGCTTAGGGTCGGTAGGGGGTACTGAAGCTTTCTTT. It is translated as CASSLGSVGGTEAFF.

The CDR3 region has the DNA TGTGCCAGCAGCCCAACAGGGACCGCCACTGAAGCTTTCTTT. Translation gives CASSPTGTATEAFF. The genes are TRBV5-4 and TRBJ1-1; a weak D match, TRBD1 (6 bases). The CDR3 runs 14 residues. The germline gives CDR1 SGHNT, CDR2 YYREEE (reference sequence). Trimming removed 4 bases at V and 4 bases at J, with 14 bases between.

This clone occurred a few times. The gene calls are TRBV5-1 and TRBJ1-1; D is uncertain. Germline V CDR1 and CDR2: SGHRS, YFSETQ. V lost 5 bases, J lost 0 bases, and 11 bases lay in between. The CDR3 runs to 14 residues. As DNA, the CDR3 is TGCGCCAGCAGATCCGAGTTTTTGAACACTGAAGCTTTCTTT. Amino acid sequence: CASRSEFLNTEAFF.

V gene TRBV13 combines with J gene TRBJ1-1; D gene unclear. Germline values: CDR1 PRHDT, CDR2 FYEKMQ (reference sequence). The CDR3 covers 14 residues. The ends were cut back, 5 bases at V and 5 bases at J, with 15 bases in the middle. This CDR3 reads CASSGWTRGTEAFF. The CDR3 DNA reads TGTGCCAGCAGCGGGTGGACCCGGGGAACTGAAGCTTTCTTT.

This clone appeared once. The chain combines TRBV7-8 with TRBJ2-7, with TRBD1 identical over 9 bases. V was clipped by 4 bases and J by 1 base; unmatched bases: 5. CDR1 is SGHVS, CDR2 FQNEAQ, per germline. The CDR3 is 15 residues long. In DNA form, the CDR3 reads TGTGCCAGCAGCTCCCAAGGACAGGGGTCCTACGAGCAGTACTTC. Translating it yields CASSSQGQGSYEQYF.

The chain has TRBV6-1 and TRBJ1-1; D not certain. Trimming removed 10 bases from V and 4 bases from J, with 10 bases in between. The CDR3 sequence is 11 residues long. The V gene's germline CDR1 is MNHNS and CDR2 SASEGT. CDR3 in amino acids: CAMWAVTEAFF. The CDR3 bases are TGTGCCATGTGGGCAGTCACTGAAGCTTTCTTT.

The V call is TRBV5-1, the J call TRBJ2-2; 8 bases fit TRBD2. Germline V lookup: CDR1 SGHRS, CDR2 YFSETQ. This CDR3 spans 18 amino acids. The junction had 18 bases not matched to a gene; V was cut back by 4 bases and J by 7 bases. Here the CDR3 reads CASSSIAGILPGSGELFF. The CDR3 DNA reads TGCGCCAGCAGCAGTATAGCGGGAATCCTACCAGGGAGCGGGGAGCTGTTTTTT.

The genes are TRBV28 and TRBJ2-3; TRBD1 aligns across 11 bases. J gave up 4 bases and V 5 bases, and 5 bases lay outside the gene matches. Germline CDR1 reads MDHEN; CDR2 reads SYDVKM. The CDR3 extends over 15 amino acids. CDR3 nucleotide sequence: TGTGCCAGCAGTCGGACAGGGGGCAGGGCAGATACGCAGTATTTT. Translated: CASSRTGGRADTQYF. Variable domain in full (rest from reference TRBV28 and TRBJ2-3): DVKVTQSSRYLVKRTGEKVFLECVQDMDHENMFWYRQDPGLGLRLIYFSYDVKMKEKGDIPEGYSVSREKKERFSLILESASTNQTSMYLCASSRTGGRADTQYFGPGTRLTVL.

This chain connects TRBV5-1 to TRBJ2-6; 7 nucleotides agree with TRBD2. The CDR3 totals 15 residues. CDR1 SGHRS and CDR2 YFSETQ come from the germline V gene. With V trimmed by 4 bases and J by 2 bases, 3 bases remained unmatched. In DNA, the CDR3 is TGCGCCAGCAGCCCCGGGGGGACTGGGGCCAACGTCCTGACTTTC. Its protein product is CASSPGGTGANVLTF.

V is TRBV28 and J is TRBJ2-7; 7 nucleotides line up with TRBD1. This CDR3 spans 17 amino acids. Germline V gene sequence: CDR1 MDHEN, CDR2 SYDVKM. Trimming at V came to 7 bases and at J to 1 base, leaving 16 bases not matched to a gene. CDR3 residues: CASNDVGTVPRSYEQYF. In DNA form, the CDR3 reads TGTGCCAGCAATGATGTCGGGACAGTTCCTAGGTCCTACGAGCAGTACTTC.

This chain connects TRBV18 to TRBJ1-2, with unresolved D. This CDR3 is 15 amino acids long. Germline CDR1 is KGHSH and CDR2 is LQKENI. V was clipped by 2 bases and J by 5 bases, with 15 bases between them. DNA of the CDR3: TGTGCCAGCTCACCAAGTGGCAGGCAATCGTATGGCTACACCTTC. Amino acids: CASSPSGRQSYGYTF.

The chain combines TRBV6-1 with TRBJ2-3; D possibly corresponds to TRBD2 (7 bases). V was clipped by 3 bases and J by 2 bases, with 15 bases between them. The CDR3 consists of 16 residues. Germline values: CDR1 MNHNS, CDR2 SASEGT. Here the CDR3 reads CASSERGGLSTDTQYF. The CDR3 DNA reads TGTGCCAGCAGTGAGAGGGGGGGCCTATCCACAGATACGCAGTATTTT.

The V and J genes are TRBV11-3 and TRBJ2-2; D is perhaps TRBD2 (6 bases). Deletions cut 0 bases from V and 6 bases from J, with 11 bases between. CDR1 and CDR2 from the germline V gene are SGHNT and YENEEA. There are 15 residues in the CDR3. CDR3 bases: TGTGCCAGCAGCTTAGATTCGGGGGTGTCCGGGGAGCTGTTTTTT. It encodes CASSLDSGVSGELFF.

This clone was seen only a few times. The chain carries TRBV18 and TRBJ1-2; D call uncertain. This CDR3 is built from 14 residues. Germline V gene lookup returns CDR1 KGHSH and CDR2 LQKENI. Between the trimmed V and J ends, which lost 1 base and 6 bases, there was a span of 12 bases. The CDR3 DNA is TGTGCCAGCTCACCACAAAACGCGGCAGATGGCTACACCTTC. Translation gives CASSPQNAADGYTF.

This clone was seen a handful of times. The CDR3 sequence: CSGLVNEQFF. In nucleotides, the CDR3 is TGCAGTGGACTGGTAAATGAGCAGTTCTTC. This chain connects TRBV20-1 to TRBJ2-1; D is unresolved. Germline CDR1 is DFQATT and CDR2 is SNEGSKA (reference sequence). This CDR3 is 10 amino acids long. Trimming removed 7 bases at V and 7 bases at J, with 8 bases between.

The chain carries TRBV2 and TRBJ1-1; perhaps TRBD1 as D (5 bases). This CDR3 has 15 residues. Germline V gene sequence: CDR1 SNHLY, CDR2 FYNNEI. The V end was cut by 0 bases, the J end by 4 bases, with 12 bases between. The CDR3 nucleotides are TGTGCCAGCAGTGAAGCAAAGGGGCTGGGCACTGAAGCTTTCTTT. The encoded protein is CASSEAKGLGTEAFF.

This sequence joins TRBV7-8 and TRBJ2-1; 10 positions match TRBD2. The V gene end was trimmed by 5 bases and the J gene end by 6 bases; junction bases not matched to a gene: 25. Germline CDR1 SGHVS, CDR2 FQNEAQ. This CDR3 is built from 21 residues. The chain's CDR3 is CASSQRDSLAGTSDRANEQFF. DNA of the CDR3: TGTGCCAGCAGCCAAAGGGACAGTCTTGCCGGGACTAGCGATCGGGCCAATGAGCAGTTCTTC.